What follows are 13 T cell receptor beta chains derived from one specimen sequenced in a study of breast tumors, draining lymph nodes, adjacent tissues. MiXCR, run by TCRdb on the multiplex PCR reads, gives a single entry per CDR3 protein. The table lists about 25,000 distinct CDR3 sequences, roughly 20% of them singletons. Sequenced input: breast tumor tissue. The receptors were gathered from a female donor with breast cancer. Some clones in this sample may be carry-over from other donors' samples.

This clonotype was observed at least ten times. This chain links TRBV11-2 with TRBJ1-2; D ambiguous. The CDR3 length is 11 residues. The V gene's germline CDR1 is SGHAT and CDR2 FQNNGV. V was trimmed by 7 bases and J by 4 bases, leaving 7 bases between them. CDR3 sequence (DNA): TGTGCCAGCAAAGAAGGCTATGGCTACACCTTC. It encodes CASKEGYGYTF. The variable domain in full, completed from reference TRBV11-2 and TRBJ1-2, reads EAGVAQSPRYKIIEKRQSVAFWCNPISGHATLYWYQQILGQGPKLLIQFQNNGVVDDSQLPKDRFSAERLKGVDSTLKIQPAKLEDSAVYLCASKEGYGYTFGSGTRLTVV.

The chain recombines TRBV27 with TRBJ1-1; unclear D gene. CDR1 and CDR2 (germline): MNHEY, SMNVEV (reference sequence). V was shortened by 3 bases and J by 2 bases, with 13 bases between the two germline ends. The length of the CDR3 is 15 residues. The CDR3 sequence is CASSFGSVYNTEAFF. Written as DNA, the CDR3 is TGTGCCAGCAGTTTTGGCTCAGTATACAACACTGAAGCTTTCTTT.

This clonotype was detected ten times or more. The chain is built from TRBV27 and TRBJ1-5; 8 nucleotides line up with TRBD1. The CDR3 is made up of 12 amino acids. Losses at the gene ends were 6 bases for V and 12 bases for J; bases not matched to a gene: 7. In germline, CDR1 is MNHEY, CDR2 SMNVEV (reference sequence). The CDR3 region is CASRPTGGLQHF. The CDR3 DNA follows: TGTGCCAGCAGACCTACAGGGGGGCTCCAGCATTTT.

This clonotype was seen repeatedly, ten times or more. The chain recombines TRBV7-3 with TRBJ2-5; 11 nucleotides match TRBD2. The CDR3 extends over 19 amino acids. Germline assignment: CDR1 SGHTA and CDR2 FQGTGA. The V segment lost 1 base and the J segment 2 bases; nucleotides outside the gene matches: 12. The chain's CDR3 is CASSLNGLAGGGGQETQYF. The CDR3 DNA is TGTGCCAGCAGCTTAAATGGGCTAGCGGGGGGAGGGGGACAAGAGACCCAGTACTTC.

This clonotype was observed many times. The chain employs TRBV20-1 and TRBJ2-7; D ambiguous. V dropped 2 bases and J dropped 6 bases, with 17 bases sitting between them. The length of the CDR3 is 14 residues. In germline, CDR1 is DFQATT, CDR2 SNEGSKA (reference sequence). The CDR3 is CSARHPTSTFEQYF. DNA of the CDR3: TGCAGTGCTAGACACCCAACCTCAACATTCGAGCAGTACTTC.

This clonotype was picked up many times. The chain is built from TRBV2 and TRBJ1-6, with 8 bases fitting TRBD1. Trimming removed 6 bases from V and 5 bases from J; junction bases left unmatched: 6. Germline V gene sequence: CDR1 SNHLY, CDR2 FYNNEI. This CDR3 is 15 amino acids long. The CDR3 reads CASRDRDYHNSPLHF. The CDR3 DNA is TGTGCCAGCAGGGACAGGGACTATCATAATTCACCCCTCCACTTT.

This clonotype occurred many times. One end of the junction fails to match germline, which may point to a read error. V and J are TRBV4-1 and TRBJ2-1; the D gene is possibly TRBD2 (5 bases). This CDR3 has 15 amino acids. Germline lookup yields CDR1 MGHRA and CDR2 YSYEKL. CDR3 in amino acids: CASSRTASSYNKQFF. The CDR3 coding sequence is TGCGCCAGCAGCCGGACTGCCAGCTCCTACAATAAGCAGTTCTTC.

This clonotype was recorded at least ten times. CDR3 loop: CASSYLIGGGDQETQYF. CDR3 DNA sequence: TGTGCCAGCAGTTATCTAATAGGAGGGGGCGACCAAGAGACCCAGTACTTC. V gene TRBV6-2 or TRBV6-3 combines with J gene TRBJ2-5, with TRBD1 as a possible D gene (7 bases). The V end lost 3 bases, the J end lost 0 bases, and 17 bases lay between the germline ends. The CDR3 length is 17 residues. Germline V lookup: CDR1 MNHEY, CDR2 SVGEGT.

This clonotype was picked up many times. This rearrangement joins TRBV7-8 to TRBJ2-7; 10 positions match TRBD2. Looked up from germline, CDR1 is SGHVS and CDR2 is FQNEAQ. The CDR3 is 15 residues long. The ends lost 5 bases at V and 8 bases at J; junction bases unmatched: 12. For the CDR3, the DNA is TGTGCCAGCAGCCCTCTAGCGGGAGCCCCCCCCAAGCAGTACTTC. Translated, it gives CASSPLAGAPPKQYF.

This clonotype was observed at least ten times. The chain carries TRBV10-3 and TRBJ1-4, with D maybe TRBD1 (6 bases). Germline V gene sequence: CDR1 ENHRY, CDR2 SYGVKD. Trimming took 0 bases from V and 13 from J, leaving 18 bases between them. The CDR3 spans 15 residues. The CDR3 nucleotides read TGTGCCATCAGTGAGTCAGGACAGCAACTCGGACGACTGTTTTTT. Translation gives CAISESGQQLGRLFF.

This clonotype occurred many times. The rearrangement links TRBV30 to TRBJ2-7; D is undetermined. Between the trimmed V and J ends, which lost 0 bases and 2 bases, there was a span of 8 bases. The CDR3 is made up of 13 amino acids. Germline V lookup: CDR1 GTSNPN, CDR2 SVGIG (reference sequence). The CDR3 loop is CAWSVSGPYEQYF. In nucleotides, the CDR3 is TGTGCCTGGAGTGTATCCGGCCCCTACGAGCAGTACTTC. Complete variable domain (other parts from reference TRBV30 and TRBJ2-7): SQTIHQWPATLVQPVGSPLSLECTVEGTSNPNLYWYRQAAGRGLQLLFYSVGIGQISSEVPQNLSASRPQDRQFILSSKKLLLSDSGFYLCAWSVSGPYEQYFGPGTRLTVT.

This clonotype was observed at least ten times. V usage is TRBV20-1 and J usage is TRBJ2-7; 8 bases map to TRBD2. This CDR3 has 14 residues. Germline trimming cut 3 bases from V and 2 bases from J; bases unmatched to any gene: 6. The germline V gene has CDR1 DFQATT and CDR2 SNEGSKA (reference sequence). In DNA, the CDR3 is TGCAGTGCTAGGCTAGCGGGCCTGACCTACGAGCAGTACTTC. It codes for CSARLAGLTYEQYF.

This clonotype occurred many times. This chain joins TRBV9 and TRBJ2-7, with 10 bases lining up with TRBD2. J was trimmed by 4 bases and V by 3 bases; bases with no gene match: 7. Per germline, CDR1 SGDLS and CDR2 YYNGEE. This CDR3 is built from 15 residues. The CDR3 coding sequence is TGTGCCAGCAGCGCCAACCTAGCGGGAGAATACGAGCAGTACTTC. Translation gives CASSANLAGEYEQYF.